The 10 T cell receptor beta chains reported below all come from one sample, sequenced in a study of cytomegalovirus exposure and HLA in healthy donors. Assay used: immunoSEQ multiplex PCR; TCRdb lists only in-frame clones, some missing. There are 250,000 to 350,000 clones in the sample; about nine tenths occur only once, and roughly 0.8% lies in the top ten. Material for sequencing was PBMCs. Every receptor here comes from a woman aged 18-29 years in good health and CMV-seronegative.

About this clone itself: Other DNA sequences of this sample code for an identical CDR3. This rearrangement joins TRBV7-9 to TRBJ2-7, with 11 bases fitting TRBD2. The V and J ends lost 4 bases and 4 bases, in that order; junction bases with no gene match: 3. The CDR3 contains 14 residues. Germline lookup yields CDR1 SEHNR and CDR2 FQNEAQ (reference sequence). CDR3 DNA: TGTGCCAGCAGCTCTCGGACTAGCGGGTACGAGCAGTACTTC. This codes for CASSSRTSGYEQYF.

This clone came up once. The chain joins TRBV7-2 to TRBJ1-2; 9 bases agree with TRBD1. The CDR3 spans 15 residues. The germline V gene encodes CDR1 SGHTA and CDR2 FQGNSA. Trimming took 3 bases from V and 6 from J; bases not matched to a gene: 8. CDR3 coding DNA: TGTGCCAGCAGCTTCCGGGGGACAGGGAGGGATGGCTACACCTTC. The encoded protein is CASSFRGTGRDGYTF.

This chain joins TRBV7-9 and TRBJ1-2, with a tentative D call TRBD1 (6 bases). Germline assignment: CDR1 SEHNR and CDR2 FQNEAQ (reference sequence). The CDR3 is 14 residues long. Trimming stripped 5 bases from V and 1 base from J, with 11 bases between. The CDR3 loop reads CASSPVGGNYGYTF. CDR3 coding DNA: TGTGCCAGCAGCCCGGTAGGGGGTAACTATGGCTACACCTTC.

The DNA of the CDR3 is TGCGCCAGCAGCATGACCGGGACAGGGCCCGACGAGCAGTACTTC. Encoded protein: CASSMTGTGPDEQYF. V is TRBV5-1 and J is TRBJ2-7; TRBD1 agrees at 9 bases. The V gene end was trimmed by 4 bases and the J gene end by 5 bases; junction bases not matched to a gene: 10. Germline assignment: CDR1 SGHRS and CDR2 YFSETQ. The CDR3 covers 15 residues.

The genes are TRBV29-1 and TRBJ1-1; D may be TRBD1 (5 bases). Trimming pared 0 bases from V and 5 bases from J, leaving 10 bases between. Looked up from germline, CDR1 is SQVTM and CDR2 is ANQGSEA. This CDR3 is 13 amino acids long. CDR3 sequence: CSVEEGGWTEAFF. CDR3 DNA sequence: TGCAGCGTTGAAGAGGGGGGGTGGACTGAAGCTTTCTTT.

The gene calls are TRBV28 and TRBJ2-7; the match to TRBD1 covers 12 bases. Germline trimming cut 6 bases from V and 7 bases from J; bases unmatched to any gene: 10. CDR3 length: 15 amino acids. CDR1 is MDHEN and CDR2 is SYDVKM in the germline V gene. The CDR3 is CASRNSGTGGFEQYF. CDR3 DNA sequence: TGTGCCAGCAGGAATTCCGGGACAGGGGGCTTTGAGCAGTACTTC.

This clone appeared a few times. This chain joins TRBV7-3 and TRBJ2-7; possible D gene TRBD1, 6 bases. Germline V gene lookup returns CDR1 SGHTA and CDR2 FQGTGA. This CDR3 has 15 amino acids. V gave up 0 bases and J gave up 2 bases, with 11 bases separating them. CDR3 protein: CASSLTTGRPYEQYF. The CDR3 coding sequence is TGTGCCAGCAGCTTAACGACAGGACGACCCTACGAGCAGTACTTC.

V gene TRBV6-5 combines with J gene TRBJ2-2; D may be TRBD2 (5 bases). The CDR3 has 12 amino acids. Trimming left V 7 bases short and J 3 bases short, with 6 bases between. The germline V gene has CDR1 MNHEY and CDR2 SVGAGI. The CDR3: CASMRDTGELFF. DNA of the CDR3: TGTGCCAGCATGAGGGACACCGGGGAGCTGTTTTTT.

The gene calls are TRBV6-1 and TRBJ1-5; 9 nucleotides line up with TRBD1. Germline assignment: CDR1 MNHNS and CDR2 SASEGT. The CDR3 loop spans 14 amino acids. V trimming: 7 bases; J trimming: 4 bases; junction bases outside the gene matches: 5. CDR3 nucleotide sequence: TGTGCCAGCAACCTGGGACAGGGAAATCAGCCCCAGCATTTT. It specifies CASNLGQGNQPQHF.

The chain joins TRBV7-2 to TRBJ2-7; 7 nucleotides agree with TRBD2. Trimming at V came to 5 bases and at J to 2 bases, leaving 18 bases not matched to a gene. The CDR3 length is 18 residues. The germline CDR1 and CDR2 sequences are SGHTA and FQGNSA. The CDR3 region has the DNA TGTGCCAGCAGCCCCCCGGCGCAAATAGCGGGCCTGACCTACGAGCAGTACTTC. This codes for CASSPPAQIAGLTYEQYF. Using reference TRBV7-2 and TRBJ2-7 for the parts outside the CDR3, the full variable domain is GAGVSQSPSNKVTEKGKDVELRCDPISGHTALYWYRQSLGQGLEFLIYFQGNSAPDKSGLPSDRFSAERTGGSVSTLTIQRTQQEDSAVYLCASSPPAQIAGLTYEQYFGPGTRLTVT.